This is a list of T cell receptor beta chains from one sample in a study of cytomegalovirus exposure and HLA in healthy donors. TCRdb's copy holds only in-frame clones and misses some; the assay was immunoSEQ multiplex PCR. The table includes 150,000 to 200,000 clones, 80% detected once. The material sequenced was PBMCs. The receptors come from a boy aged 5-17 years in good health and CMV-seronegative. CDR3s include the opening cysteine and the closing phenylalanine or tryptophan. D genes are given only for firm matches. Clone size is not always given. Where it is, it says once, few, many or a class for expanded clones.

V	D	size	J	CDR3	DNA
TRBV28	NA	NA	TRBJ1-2	CAGKTGSHGYTF	TGTGCCGGGAAAACAGGGTCCCATGGCTACACCTTC
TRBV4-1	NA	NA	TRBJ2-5	CASSQEDRAGGTQYF	TGCGCCAGCAGCCAAGAGGACAGAGCCGGTGGAACCCAGTACTTC
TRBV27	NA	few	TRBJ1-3	CASSLFGGNTIYF	TGTGCCAGCAGTTTATTCGGGGGAAACACCATATATTTT
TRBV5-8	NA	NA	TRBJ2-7	CASSLRQASEQYF	TGTGCCAGCAGCCTTAGACAGGCCTCCGAGCAGTACTTC
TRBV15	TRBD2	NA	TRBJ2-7	CATSPRSGTSFHEQYF	TGTGCCACCAGCCCCAGATCCGGGACTAGTTTCCACGAGCAGTACTTC
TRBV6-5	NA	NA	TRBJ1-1	CASSYGGNLFTEAFF	TGTGCCAGCAGTTACGGAGGGAACCTTTTCACTGAAGCTTTCTTT
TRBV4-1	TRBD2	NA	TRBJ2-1	CASSQGTSGRAAYNEQFF	TGCGCCAGCAGCCAAGGGACTAGCGGGAGGGCCGCCTACAATGAGCAGTTCTTC
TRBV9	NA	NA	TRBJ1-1	CASSAQGIRNTEAFF	TGTGCCAGCAGCGCCCAGGGGATAAGGAACACTGAAGCTTTCTTT
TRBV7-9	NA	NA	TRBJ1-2	CASSLVGRTYGYTF	TGTGCCAGCAGCTTAGTGGGCAGAACCTATGGCTACACCTTC
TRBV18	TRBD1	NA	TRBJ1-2	CASSEDRSTGYTF	TGTGCCAGCTCAGAGGACAGGTCGACCGGCTACACCTTC
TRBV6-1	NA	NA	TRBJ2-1	CASSERVVHPVYNEQFF	TGTGCCAGCAGTGAACGGGTCGTCCACCCGGTTTACAATGAGCAGTTCTTC
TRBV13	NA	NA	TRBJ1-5	CASSFGGGQPQHF	TGTGCCAGCAGCTTCGGGGGAGGACAGCCCCAGCATTTT
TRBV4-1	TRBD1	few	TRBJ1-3	CASSQAQGAFRGNTIYF	TGCGCCAGCAGCCAAGCTCAGGGGGCCTTTCGTGGAAACACCATATATTTT
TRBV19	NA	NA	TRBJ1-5	CASSIWQALSQPQHF	TGTGCCAGTAGTATATGGCAGGCCCTGAGCCAGCCCCAGCATTTT
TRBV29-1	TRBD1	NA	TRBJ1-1	CSVDRGRSEAFF	TGCAGCGTTGATAGGGGGCGATCTGAAGCTTTCTTT
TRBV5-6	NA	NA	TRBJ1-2	CASSGTDSGVDGYTF	TGTGCCAGCAGCGGAACCGATTCAGGGGTTGATGGCTACACCTTC
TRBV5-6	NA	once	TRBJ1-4	CASSSVGANEKLFF	TGTGCCAGCAGCTCGGTAGGAGCTAATGAAAAACTGTTTTTT
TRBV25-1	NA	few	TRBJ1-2	CASSSYRTLNYGYTF	TGTGCCAGCAGTAGCTACCGGACACTTAACTATGGCTACACCTTC
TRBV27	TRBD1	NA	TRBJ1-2	CASRPSGLGQADYTF	TGTGCCAGCAGGCCCAGTGGCCTGGGACAGGCGGACTACACCTTC
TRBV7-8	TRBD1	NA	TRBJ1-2	CASSNRDRRVNYGYTF	TGTGCCAGCAGCAACCGGGACAGGAGGGTGAACTATGGCTACACCTTC
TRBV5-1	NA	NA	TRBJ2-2	CASSLNRGATTGELFF	TGCGCCAGCAGCTTAAATCGGGGGGCGACCACCGGGGAGCTGTTTTTT
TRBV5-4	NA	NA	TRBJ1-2	CASSLFLRAEGYTF	TGTGCCAGCAGCTTGTTCCTCAGGGCCGAAGGCTACACCTTC
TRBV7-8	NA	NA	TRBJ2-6	CASSPEHDSYYSGANVLTF	TGTGCCAGCAGCCCAGAACACGACAGTTACTACTCTGGGGCCAACGTCCTGACTTTC
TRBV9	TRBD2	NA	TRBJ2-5	CASSGSGSLETQYF	TGTGCCAGCAGCGGGAGCGGGAGTTTGGAGACCCAGTACTTC
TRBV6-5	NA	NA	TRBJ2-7	CASSYSQVGVYEQYF	TGTGCCAGCAGTTACAGTCAGGTCGGCGTCTACGAGCAGTACTTC
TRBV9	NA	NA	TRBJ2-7	CASSALAYSYEQYF	TGTGCCAGCAGCGCCCTAGCGTACTCCTACGAGCAGTACTTC
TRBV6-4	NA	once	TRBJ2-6	CASSPNGAGANVLTF	TGTGCCAGCAGTCCTAACGGTGCTGGGGCCAACGTCCTGACTTTC
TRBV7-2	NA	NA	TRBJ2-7	CASSSNWNTGEQYF	TGTGCCAGCAGCTCCAATTGGAACACGGGTGAGCAGTACTTC
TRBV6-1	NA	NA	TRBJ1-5	CASSNRVGSNQPQHF	TGTGCCAGCAGTAACCGGGTAGGTAGCAATCAGCCCCAGCATTTT
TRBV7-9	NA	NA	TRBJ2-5	CASSRSETQYF	TGTGCCAGCTCCCGTTCGGAGACCCAGTACTTC
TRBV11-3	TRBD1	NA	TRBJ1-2	CASSSDRVGGYTF	TGTGCCAGCAGCTCCGACAGGGTCGGCGGCTACACCTTC
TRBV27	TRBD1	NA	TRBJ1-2	CATRTGDGYTF	TGTGCCACCCGGACAGGGGATGGCTACACCTTC
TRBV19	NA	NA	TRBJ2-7	CASSNSRGARNEQYF	TGTGCCAGTAGTAATAGCCGGGGGGCGCGGAACGAGCAGTACTTC
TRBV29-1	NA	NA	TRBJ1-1	CSVNRVNTEAFF	TGCAGCGTAAATCGCGTGAACACTGAAGCTTTCTTT
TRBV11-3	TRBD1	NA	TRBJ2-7	CASSGRDRGYEQYF	TGTGCCAGCAGCGGACGGGACAGGGGCTACGAGCAGTACTTC
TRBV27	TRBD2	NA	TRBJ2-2	CASRVSGTGTGELFF	TGTGCCAGCAGGGTTAGCGGGACGGGCACCGGGGAGCTGTTTTTT
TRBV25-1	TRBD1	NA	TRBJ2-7	CASIQTGGYEQYF	TGTGCCAGCATTCAGACAGGGGGTTACGAGCAGTACTTC
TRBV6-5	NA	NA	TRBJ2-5	CASSQMSLGWETQYF	TGTGCCAGCAGTCAAATGAGTCTCGGGTGGGAGACCCAGTACTTC
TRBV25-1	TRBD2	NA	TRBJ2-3	CASSEHAQTSGSTDTQYF	TGTGCCAGCAGTGAACACGCCCAGACTAGCGGGAGCACAGATACGCAGTATTTT
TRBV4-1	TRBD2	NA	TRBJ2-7	CASSQDLAAYEQYF	TGCGCCAGCAGCCAAGACCTAGCGGCCTACGAGCAGTACTTC
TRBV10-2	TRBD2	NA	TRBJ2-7	CASNAGTSDFYYEQYF	TGCGCCAGCAATGCCGGGACTAGCGACTTTTACTACGAGCAGTACTTC